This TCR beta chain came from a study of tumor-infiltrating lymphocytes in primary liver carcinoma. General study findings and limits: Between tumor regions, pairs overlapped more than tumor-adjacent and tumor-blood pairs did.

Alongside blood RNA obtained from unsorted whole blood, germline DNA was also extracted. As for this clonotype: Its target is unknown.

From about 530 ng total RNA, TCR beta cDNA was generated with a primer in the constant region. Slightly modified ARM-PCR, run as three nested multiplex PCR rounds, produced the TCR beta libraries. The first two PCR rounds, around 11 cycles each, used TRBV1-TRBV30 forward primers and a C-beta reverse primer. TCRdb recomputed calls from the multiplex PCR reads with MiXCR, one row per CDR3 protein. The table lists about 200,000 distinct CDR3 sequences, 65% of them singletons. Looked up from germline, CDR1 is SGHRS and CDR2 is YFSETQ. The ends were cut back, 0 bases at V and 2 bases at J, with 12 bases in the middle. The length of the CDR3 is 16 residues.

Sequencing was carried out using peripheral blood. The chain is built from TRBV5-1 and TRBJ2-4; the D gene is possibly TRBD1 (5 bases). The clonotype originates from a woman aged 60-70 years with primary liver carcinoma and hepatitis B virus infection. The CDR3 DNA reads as TGCGCCAGCAGCTTGGAGCCAGGGCTCACCAAAAACATTCAGTACTTC. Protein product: CASSLEPGLTKNIQYF.